This T cell receptor (beta chain) was captured in a study of early T cells in non-severe SARS-CoV-2 infection. Study as a whole: Bulk RNA taken from unsorted whole blood was sequenced, leaving chains unpaired.

V gave up 8 bases and J gave up 7 bases, with 14 bases separating them. The CDR3 consists of 13 residues. A few counts support this clonotype. One entry per CDR3 protein results from TCRdb running MiXCR on the 5' RACE reads. The sample contains around 31,000 distinct CDR3 sequences, 8.5% to 10% of which appear only once. The receptor was isolated from an adult who was a healthcare worker with PCR-confirmed SARS-CoV-2 infection or an uninfected control (not recorded which). J is TRBJ1-4 and V is TRBV12-3 or TRBV12-4; no reliable D call. The sample was whole blood. CDR3 bases: TGTGCCAGCGGAACTTGGGGAGGTGAAAAACTGTTTTTT. Protein product: CASGTWGGEKLFF.